Listed here are 18 T cell receptor beta chains from one sample, sequenced in a study of blood T cell repertoires in COVID-19. Produced via immunoSEQ multiplex PCR; TCRdb's table is partial and in-frame only. Of 57,000 or so clones in the sample, approximately 84% were seen once. The sample taken for sequencing was peripheral blood. The receptor set was obtained from a man aged 65-85 years with active COVID-19.

The chain combines TRBV11-3 with TRBJ1-2; unclear D gene. The V gene's germline CDR1 is SGHNT and CDR2 YENEEA. This CDR3 contains 13 residues. Trimming left V 6 bases short and J 4 bases short, with 12 bases between. The CDR3 sequence is CASRGGEVYGYTF. CDR3 nucleotide sequence: TGTGCCAGCAGGGGCGGGGAGGTCTATGGCTACACCTTC.

This chain links TRBV15 with TRBJ2-3; D unresolved. The CDR3 is made up of 16 amino acids. V dropped 1 base and J dropped 0 bases, with 11 bases sitting between them. The germline V gene has CDR1 LNHNV and CDR2 YYDKDF (reference sequence). The CDR3 loop reads CATSRARTTSTDTQYF. The DNA for the CDR3 is TGTGCCACCAGCAGAGCTCGTACCACTAGCACAGATACGCAGTATTTT.

The chain links TRBV6-5 to TRBJ2-2, with unresolved D. Germline V gives CDR1 MNHEY, CDR2 SVGAGI. V lost 8 bases and J lost 4, with 11 bases in between. This CDR3 comprises 13 residues. The CDR3 spells CASAPYGTGELFF. DNA for the CDR3: TGTGCCAGCGCACCTTACGGCACCGGGGAGCTGTTTTTT.

The rearrangement joins TRBV5-1 to TRBJ1-6; 10 bases align to TRBD1. Unmatched junction bases numbered 8, after V lost 0 bases and J lost 14 bases. The CDR3 runs 15 residues. Germline V gene sequence: CDR1 SGHRS, CDR2 YFSETQ. In DNA, the CDR3 is TGCGCCAGCAGCTTGGTGGGGACAGGGGAAGAGGCCCTCCACTTT. It is translated as CASSLVGTGEEALHF.

By sample share, this clone is medium-sized. The genes are TRBV5-6 and TRBJ1-5, with 7 bases that match TRBD1. J was trimmed by 3 bases and V by 4 bases; bases with no gene match: 4. CDR1 is SGHDT, CDR2 YYEEEE, per germline. The CDR3 spans 14 residues. The CDR3 here is CASSRTGPNQPQHF. CDR3 bases: TGTGCCAGCAGCCGGACAGGCCCCAATCAGCCCCAGCATTTT.

The chain links TRBV7-3 to TRBJ2-3, with TRBD2 matching over 10 bases. The germline V gene encodes CDR1 SGHTA and CDR2 FQGTGA. Unmatched junction bases numbered 4, after V lost 5 bases and J lost 2 bases. The CDR3 totals 15 residues. CDR3 in DNA: TGTGCCAGCAGCCCCGGACTAGCGGTCACAGATACGCAGTATTTT. Encoded protein: CASSPGLAVTDTQYF.

This chain links TRBV28 with TRBJ1-1; D uncertain. The CDR3 sequence is 13 residues long. Trimming left V 6 bases short and J 5 bases short, with 13 bases between. CDR1 is MDHEN and CDR2 is SYDVKM in the germline V gene. CDR3: CASRPTLETEAFF. The DNA of the CDR3 is TGTGCCAGCAGACCCACTCTTGAGACTGAAGCTTTCTTT.

This chain joins TRBV29-1 and TRBJ1-3; D gene uncertain. Germline V CDR1 and CDR2: SQVTM, ANQGSEA. The V end lost 1 base, the J end lost 5 bases, and 12 bases lay between the germline ends. The CDR3 extends over 14 amino acids. CDR3 DNA: TGCAGCGTTGAAGCGGGAGGCCCGAGAAACACCATATATTTT. Encoded protein: CSVEAGGPRNTIYF.

The chain combines TRBV3-1 (or the pseudogene TRBV3-2) with TRBJ1-3, with D perhaps matching TRBD1 (6 bases). The ends were cut back, 2 bases at V and 5 bases at J, with 13 bases in the middle. Germline lookup yields CDR1 LGHDT and CDR2 YNNKEL (reference sequence). CDR3 size: 15 residues. CDR3 sequence (DNA): TGTGCCAGCAGCCAAAACGCCGGGGACAGAAACACCATATATTTT. It encodes CASSQNAGDRNTIYF.

This sequence joins TRBV29-1 and TRBJ2-1; D ambiguous. V gave up 4 bases and J gave up 5 bases, with 15 bases separating them. Germline values: CDR1 SQVTM, CDR2 ANQGSEA. The CDR3 contains 14 residues. In nucleotides, the CDR3 is TGCAGCGTTGCGAGTAGCAGCCGGCACAATGAGCAGTTCTTC. Translation gives CSVASSSRHNEQFF.

This clone was counted once. The chain uses TRBV3-1 (or the pseudogene TRBV3-2) and TRBJ2-3, with TRBD2 matching 13 bases. This CDR3 spans 17 amino acids. J was trimmed by 1 base and V by 1 base; bases with no gene match: 2. Looked up from germline, CDR1 is LGHDT and CDR2 is YNNKEL (reference sequence). The CDR3 here is CASSQGLAGGGTDTQYF. The CDR3 DNA reads as TGTGCCAGCAGCCAAGGACTAGCGGGAGGAGGCACAGATACGCAGTATTTT.

The chain links TRBV28 to TRBJ1-1, with D maybe TRBD1 (5 bases). The CDR3 sequence is 16 residues long. Germline V CDR1 and CDR2: MDHEN, SYDVKM. The V end lost 3 bases, the J end lost 2 bases, and 16 bases lay between the germline ends. The CDR3 DNA is TGTGCCAGCAGTTTTGAGTGGGGCCAGCCCAACACTGAAGCTTTCTTT. As protein: CASSFEWGQPNTEAFF. The whole variable domain, filled in from reference TRBV28 and TRBJ1-1, reads DVKVTQSSRYLVKRTGEKVFLECVQDMDHENMFWYRQDPGLGLRLIYFSYDVKMKEKGDIPEGYSVSREKKERFSLILESASTNQTSMYLCASSFEWGQPNTEAFFGQGTRLTVV.

The V gene is TRBV5-6, the J gene TRBJ2-2; D is unresolved. Trimming left V 2 bases short and J 1 base short, with 6 bases between. This CDR3 comprises 14 residues. CDR1 is SGHDT, CDR2 YYEEEE, per germline. CDR3 sequence (DNA): TGTGCCAGCAGCTTTACAGTGAACACCGGGGAGCTGTTTTTT. It is translated as CASSFTVNTGELFF.

This clone has just a few counts. The chain links TRBV27 to TRBJ1-1; the D is unclear. The CDR3 spans 13 residues. Germline CDR1 reads MNHEY; CDR2 reads SMNVEV (reference sequence). V lost 6 bases and J 0 bases, leaving 8 bases between the germline ends. CDR3 DNA sequence: TGTGCCAGCAGATCTAACTTGAACACTGAAGCTTTCTTT. It yields the protein CASRSNLNTEAFF.

This chain joins TRBV7-3 and TRBJ2-7, with D perhaps TRBD1 (5 bases). V gave up 2 bases and J gave up 5 bases, with 16 bases separating them. Germline V CDR1 and CDR2: SGHTA, FQGTGA. The CDR3 is made up of 15 amino acids. The chain's CDR3 is CASSLYGAGRNEQYF. DNA for the CDR3: TGTGCCAGCAGCTTATATGGGGCCGGAAGGAACGAGCAGTACTTC.

This chain joins TRBV5-1 and TRBJ2-7; the match to TRBD2 covers 9 bases. The CDR3 spans 15 residues. Looked up from germline, CDR1 is SGHRS and CDR2 is YFSETQ. V was pared by 0 bases and J by 6 bases, with 7 bases of the junction left unmatched. The CDR3 nucleotides read TGCGCCAGCAGCTTGGGCGGGACTAGCAGGGGCGAGCAGTACTTC. Amino acids: CASSLGGTSRGEQYF.

The chain couples TRBV27 to TRBJ1-2; 9 bases are a match to TRBD1. Germline trimming cut 5 bases from V and 8 bases from J; bases unmatched to any gene: 9. Germline CDR1 and CDR2: MNHEY and SMNVEV (reference sequence). CDR3 length equals 14 residues. As DNA, the CDR3 is TGTGCCAGCAGTCCCGGTTGGACAGGGGCGGGCTACACCTTC. As protein: CASSPGWTGAGYTF.

The V call is TRBV27, the J call TRBJ1-2; the match to TRBD1 covers 8 bases. After removal of 5 bases from V and 8 bases from J, the junction contained 10 bases not matched to a gene. The CDR3 has 14 amino acids. The germline V gene has CDR1 MNHEY and CDR2 SMNVEV (reference sequence). The CDR3 DNA reads as TGTGCCAGCAGTCCCCTGGACAGGGTAGACGGCTACACCTTC. Its protein product is CASSPLDRVDGYTF.